Below, 21 T cell receptor beta chains from the same sample are listed, as sequenced in a study of T-cell reconstitution after alpha-beta-depleted transplantation in children. Unique molecular identifiers were used to barcode this TCRbeta library. TCRdb fed the PCR reads into MiXCR, producing one record per CDR3 protein. The table shows almost 250,000 distinct CDR3 sequences, with roughly 23% occurring only once. The specimen was PBMCs, collected before TCRalphabeta/CD19-depleted stem cell transplant. The receptors come from a girl aged 2-10 years with Fanconi anemia, due to receive a stem cell transplant.

V is TRBV12-3 or TRBV12-4 and J is TRBJ2-1; no definite D call. This CDR3 contains 11 residues. The V and J ends lost 3 bases and 10 bases respectively, with 7 bases between them. CDR3 amino acids: CASSLIQEQFF. The CDR3, as DNA: TGTGCCAGCAGTTTGATCCAAGAGCAGTTCTTC.

J is TRBJ2-1 and V is TRBV6-2 or TRBV6-3; D may be TRBD1 or TRBD2 (5 bases each). The germline V gene encodes CDR1 MNHEY and CDR2 SVGEGT. The CDR3 is 14 residues long. V lost 1 base, J lost 2 bases, and 6 bases lay in between. The CDR3 region is CASSYLGPYNEQFF. In DNA, the CDR3 is TGTGCCAGCAGTTACTTGGGACCCTACAATGAGCAGTTCTTC.

The J gene is TRBJ1-1, the V gene TRBV29-1; a weak D match, TRBD1 (5 bases). The CDR3 runs to 15 residues. V lost 3 bases, J lost 0 bases, and 14 bases lay in between. Germline V gene data show CDR1 as SQVTM and CDR2 as ANQGSEA. The CDR3 here is CSVEGRLRVNTEAFF. CDR3 coding DNA: TGCAGCGTTGAGGGGCGTTTACGCGTGAACACTGAAGCTTTCTTT. Full variable domain (rest looked up from reference TRBV29-1 and TRBJ1-1): SAVISQKPSRDICQRGTSLTIQCQVDSQVTMMFWYRQQPGQSLTLIATANQGSEATYESGFVIDKFPISRPNLTFSTLTVSNMSPEDSSIYLCSVEGRLRVNTEAFFGQGTRLTVV.

This clonotype was recorded a few times. The chain employs TRBV6-2 or TRBV6-3 and TRBJ2-2; D gene uncertain. The CDR3 runs to 13 residues. Germline V gene sequence: CDR1 MNHEY, CDR2 SVGEGT. V was shortened by 7 bases and J by 3 bases, with 9 bases between the two germline ends. The CDR3 coding sequence is TGTGCCAGCACCCCGACATACACCGGGGAGCTGTTTTTT. This translates into CASTPTYTGELFF.

V usage is TRBV4-2 and J usage is TRBJ2-1; the D gene is possibly TRBD1 (5 bases). Germline CDR1 LGHNA, CDR2 YNFKEQ. The CDR3 runs to 17 residues. V lost 1 base to trimming and J lost 0 bases, with 13 bases between them. The CDR3: CASSQGGGVLSYNEQFF. The CDR3 nucleotides read TGTGCCAGCAGCCAAGGGGGCGGAGTCCTCTCCTACAATGAGCAGTTCTTC.

The gene calls are TRBV29-1 and TRBJ2-1; TRBD2 agrees at 7 bases. From germline, CDR1 is SQVTM and CDR2 ANQGSEA. The CDR3 loop spans 15 amino acids. With V trimmed by 7 bases and J by 7 bases, 16 bases remained unmatched. DNA of the CDR3: TGCAGCGCTGAGCGTCTAGCGGTACTCTGGAATGAGCAGTTCTTC. Protein: CSAERLAVLWNEQFF.

This clonotype occurred many times. CDR3 sequence reads: CASSPLQETQYF. The DNA of the CDR3 is TGTGCCAGCAGCCCACTCCAAGAGACCCAGTACTTC. J is TRBJ2-5 and V is TRBV18, with no clear D. The CDR3 contains 12 residues. V gave up 8 bases and J gave up 1 base, with 8 bases separating them. From germline, CDR1 is KGHSH and CDR2 LQKENI.

The CDR3 nucleotides read TGCAGCGGAATAAAAAGACAGCACGGATGGGATGAGCAGTTCTTC. Translated, it gives CSGIKRQHGWDEQFF. This chain connects TRBV29-1 to TRBJ2-1; the D gene is possibly TRBD1 (5 bases). The V end lost 7 bases, the J end lost 8 bases, and 24 bases lay between the germline ends. Germline CDR1 SQVTM, CDR2 ANQGSEA. The CDR3 length is 15 residues.

This clonotype was counted at least ten times. The V gene is TRBV27, the J gene TRBJ2-5, with 12 bases identical to TRBD2. Germline-derived CDR1 and CDR2 are MNHEY and SMNVEV (reference sequence). This CDR3 region has 16 residues. The V and J ends lost 0 bases and 4 bases, in that order; junction bases with no gene match: 3. CDR3: CASSLSLGLAGETQYF. The CDR3 coding sequence is TGTGCCAGCAGTTTATCCCTGGGACTAGCGGGAGAGACCCAGTACTTC.

The V gene is TRBV20-1, the J gene TRBJ2-1, with D perhaps TRBD2 (6 bases). CDR1 is DFQATT and CDR2 is SNEGSKA in the germline V gene (reference sequence). V lost 7 bases and J 9 bases, leaving 16 bases between the germline ends. The CDR3 is 12 residues long. The CDR3 bases are TGCAGTGGGGAGGCACTAGCCATTGAGCAGTTCTTC. Translation: CSGEALAIEQFF.

The genes are TRBV20-1 and TRBJ2-3; D unclear. The CDR3 runs to 13 residues. The V and J ends lost 0 bases and 6 bases respectively, with 10 bases between them. CDR1 and CDR2 from the germline V gene are DFQATT and SNEGSKA (reference sequence). The CDR3 reads CSARDYWVDTQYF. CDR3 DNA: TGCAGTGCTAGAGATTATTGGGTGGATACGCAGTATTTT.

The V gene is TRBV7-6, the J gene TRBJ2-3; the match to TRBD2 covers 9 bases. CDR1 is SGHVS and CDR2 is FNYEAQ in the germline V gene. Losses at the gene ends were 4 bases for V and 3 bases for J; bases not matched to a gene: 11. This CDR3 region has 17 residues. The CDR3 sequence is CASSSGIAGVGTDTQYF. The CDR3 DNA follows: TGTGCCAGCAGCTCGGGAATAGCGGGAGTAGGTACAGATACGCAGTATTTT.

The V call is TRBV20-1, the J call TRBJ2-3; TRBD2 matches 8 bases. The CDR3 sequence is 17 residues long. Germline CDR1 and CDR2: DFQATT and SNEGSKA (reference sequence). V gave up 1 base and J gave up 2 bases; unmatched junction bases: 11. The CDR3 loop is CSARVMGGGPITDTQYF. The CDR3 coding sequence is TGCAGTGCTAGAGTGATGGGCGGGGGGCCTATCACAGATACGCAGTATTTT.

The gene calls are TRBV28 and TRBJ1-1; 7 positions match TRBD1. V lost 4 bases to trimming and J lost 1 base; unmatched junction nucleotides: 3. The CDR3 has 14 amino acids. The V gene's germline CDR1 is MDHEN and CDR2 SYDVKM. The CDR3 sequence: CASSWDRPNTEAFF. Here the CDR3 DNA reads TGTGCCAGCAGTTGGGACAGACCGAACACTGAAGCTTTCTTT.

The table lists this clonotype with a few counts. This chain uses TRBV20-1 with TRBJ2-6; D might be TRBD1 (6 bases). The V gene's germline CDR1 is DFQATT and CDR2 SNEGSKA (reference sequence). The V gene lost 5 bases and the J gene lost 2 bases, with 13 bases spanning the gap. The CDR3 loop spans 15 amino acids. The CDR3 DNA is TGCAGTGCTTACTACAGGGCTACTGGGGCCAACGTCCTGACTTTC. It encodes CSAYYRATGANVLTF.

Only a few counts were recorded for this clonotype. The chain has TRBV28 and TRBJ2-7, with D maybe TRBD2 (5 bases). V was cut by 5 bases and J by 0 bases, with 14 bases left in between. The CDR3 loop spans 15 amino acids. Germline V gene sequence: CDR1 MDHEN, CDR2 SYDVKM. The CDR3 is CASSSGLRSSYEQYF. The CDR3 bases are TGTGCCAGCAGTAGTGGACTGCGGAGCTCCTACGAGCAGTACTTC.

V gene TRBV10-3 combines with J gene TRBJ2-1; 9 nucleotides line up with TRBD2. Germline trimming cut 4 bases from V and 4 bases from J; bases unmatched to any gene: 5. The CDR3 loop spans 15 amino acids. In germline, CDR1 is ENHRY, CDR2 SYGVKD. The CDR3 reads CAISVSSGEYNEQFF. The CDR3 nucleotides are TGTGCCATCAGTGTTTCTAGCGGGGAATACAATGAGCAGTTCTTC.

This clonotype occurred a few times. The genes are TRBV29-1 and TRBJ1-5; D unclear. Germline V gene data show CDR1 as SQVTM and CDR2 as ANQGSEA. The V end was cut by 4 bases, the J end by 6 bases, with 16 bases between. The CDR3 contains 14 residues. The CDR3 region is CSVGPSVVGQPQHF. For the CDR3, the DNA is TGCAGCGTTGGTCCCTCTGTTGTAGGTCAGCCCCAGCATTTT. The complete variable domain, with remaining parts taken from reference TRBV29-1 and TRBJ1-5, reads SAVISQKPSRDICQRGTSLTIQCQVDSQVTMMFWYRQQPGQSLTLIATANQGSEATYESGFVIDKFPISRPNLTFSTLTVSNMSPEDSSIYLCSVGPSVVGQPQHFGDGTRLSIL.

This clonotype occurred many times. This chain uses TRBV5-1 with TRBJ2-5, with D uncertain. The V gene lost 3 bases and the J gene lost 5 bases, with 11 bases spanning the gap. Per germline, CDR1 SGHRS and CDR2 YFSETQ. CDR3 length: 13 amino acids. CDR3 residues: CASSSGFAETQYF. Here the CDR3 DNA reads TGCGCCAGCAGCTCAGGCTTTGCGGAGACCCAGTACTTC.

V is TRBV29-1 and J is TRBJ2-7, with D possibly matching TRBD2 (6 bases). This CDR3 comprises 12 residues. Germline V gene data show CDR1 as SQVTM and CDR2 as ANQGSEA. V was trimmed by 4 bases and J by 3 bases, leaving 10 bases between them. The CDR3 DNA sequence: TGCAGCGTTGTCGCGGGACGCTACGAGCAGTACTTC. Its protein product is CSVVAGRYEQYF.

This clonotype has only a few counts. The gene calls are TRBV19 and TRBJ2-1; 8 bases are a match to TRBD2. Germline V CDR1 and CDR2: LNHDA, SQIVND (reference sequence). The V and J ends lost 2 bases and 9 bases, in that order; junction bases with no gene match: 6. This CDR3 contains 14 residues. The CDR3 spells CASSIPAGVGEQFF. The CDR3 nucleotides read TGTGCCAGTAGTATACCAGCGGGGGTGGGTGAGCAGTTCTTC.